The source of this TCR beta chain is a study of blood T cell repertoires in COVID-19. Study at large: Samples of COVID-19 (acute and convalescent) were obtained from the United States, Italy and Spain. T cells, B-cell-depleted T cells, or PBMCs supplied cDNA or gDNA.

Original data processing: Quantification of nucleated cells was approximated via reference gene primer amplification. Produced via immunoSEQ multiplex PCR; TCRdb's table is partial and in-frame only. The V and J calls and clone size are taken from that table; D and trimming were inferred from the DNA. The repertoire holds more than 55,000 clones, with approximately 88% as singletons. The V end lost 4 bases, the J end lost 0 bases, and 8 bases lay between the germline ends. This CDR3 region has 14 residues. Germline values: CDR1 SGHTA, CDR2 FQGTGA. The sample comprised peripheral blood. The clonotype originates from a woman aged 70-85 years with acute or convalescent COVID-19. The V and J genes are TRBV7-3 and TRBJ2-3, with a weak D call TRBD1 (6 bases). The CDR3 sequence: CASSYGQSTDTQYF. CDR3 sequence (DNA): TGTGCCAGCAGCTACGGACAGAGCACAGATACGCAGTATTTT.